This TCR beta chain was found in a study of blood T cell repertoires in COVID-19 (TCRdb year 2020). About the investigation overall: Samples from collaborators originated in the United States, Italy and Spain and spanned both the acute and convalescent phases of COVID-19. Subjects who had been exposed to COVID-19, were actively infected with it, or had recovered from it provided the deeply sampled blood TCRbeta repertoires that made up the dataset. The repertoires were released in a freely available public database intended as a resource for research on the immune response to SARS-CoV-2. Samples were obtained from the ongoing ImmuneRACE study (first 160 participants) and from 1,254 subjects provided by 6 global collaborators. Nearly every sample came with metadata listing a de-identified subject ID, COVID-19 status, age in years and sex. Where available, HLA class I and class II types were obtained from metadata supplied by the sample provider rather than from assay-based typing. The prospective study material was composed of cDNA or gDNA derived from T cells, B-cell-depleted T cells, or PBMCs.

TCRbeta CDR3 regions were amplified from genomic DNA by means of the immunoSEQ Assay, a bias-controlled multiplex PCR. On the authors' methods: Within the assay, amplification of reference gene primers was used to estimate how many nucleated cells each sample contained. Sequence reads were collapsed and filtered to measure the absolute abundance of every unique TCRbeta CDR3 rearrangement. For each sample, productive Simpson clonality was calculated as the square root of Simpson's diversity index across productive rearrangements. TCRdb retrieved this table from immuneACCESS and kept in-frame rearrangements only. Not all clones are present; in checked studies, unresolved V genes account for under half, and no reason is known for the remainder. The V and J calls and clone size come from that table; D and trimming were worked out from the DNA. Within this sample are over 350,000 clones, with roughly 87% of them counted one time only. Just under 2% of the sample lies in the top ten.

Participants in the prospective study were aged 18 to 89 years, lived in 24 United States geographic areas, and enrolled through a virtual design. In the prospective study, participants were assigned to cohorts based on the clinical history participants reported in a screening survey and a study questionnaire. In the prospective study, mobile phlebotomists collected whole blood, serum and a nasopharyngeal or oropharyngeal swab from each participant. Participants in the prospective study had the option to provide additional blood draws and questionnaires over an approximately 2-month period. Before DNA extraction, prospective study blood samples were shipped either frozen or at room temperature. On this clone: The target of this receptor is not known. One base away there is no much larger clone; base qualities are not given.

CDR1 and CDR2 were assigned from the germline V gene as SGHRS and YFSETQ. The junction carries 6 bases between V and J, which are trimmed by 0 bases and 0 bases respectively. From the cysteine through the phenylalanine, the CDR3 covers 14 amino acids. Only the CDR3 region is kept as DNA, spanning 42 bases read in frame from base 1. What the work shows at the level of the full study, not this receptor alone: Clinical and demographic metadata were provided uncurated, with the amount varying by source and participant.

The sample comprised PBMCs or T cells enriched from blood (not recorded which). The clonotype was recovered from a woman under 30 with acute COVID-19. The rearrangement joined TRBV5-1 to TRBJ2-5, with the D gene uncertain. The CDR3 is CASSLAAYQETQYF. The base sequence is TGCGCCAGCAGCTTGGCAGCGTACCAAGAGACCCAGTACTTC.